Many counts were recorded for the clone carrying this T cell receptor beta chain. The target antigen is unknown. This record comes from a study of response to subunit inactivated influenza vaccine. Whole-study results and caveats: New T cells are recruited in small numbers by each seasonal influenza vaccination, according to the authors' suggestion.

The CDR3 sequence is 16 residues long. V was shortened by 1 base and J by 8 bases, with 17 bases between the two germline ends. CDR1 is LGHNA, CDR2 YSLEER, per germline. TCRdb itself ran the RT-PCR reads through MiXCR, one entry per CDR3 protein. Of roughly 570,000 distinct CDR3 sequences in the sample, 13% to 15% were seen once. The chain employs TRBV4-3 and TRBJ1-4; tentatively, D is TRBD1 (6 bases). This TCR derives from a man in his fifties who received an inactivated influenza vaccine. The sample in question was PBMCs from blood, obtained 11 to 12 days after vaccination. CDR3 loop: CASSQGGGAIPEKLFF. The CDR3 nucleotides read TGCGCCAGCAGCCAAGGGGGGGGCGCCATCCCGGAAAAACTGTTTTTT.